Shown below are 17 T cell receptor beta chains from a single sample sequenced in a study of blood T cell repertoires in COVID-19. Only in-frame clones appear in the TCRdb table, and some are missing; sequencing was by immunoSEQ multiplex PCR. The sample carries fewer than 300,000 clones, 91% recorded once. Specimen: peripheral blood. The receptors were gathered from a woman aged 25-40 years with COVID-19, enrolled during active disease.

This chain uses TRBV4-1 with TRBJ2-1, with D uncertain. The CDR3 has 16 amino acids. Germline loops: CDR1 MGHRA, CDR2 YSYEKL. The V and J ends lost 3 bases and 4 bases respectively, with 16 bases between them. Here the CDR3 DNA reads TGCGCCAGCAGCCACCTATGGGCCACCTCATACAATGAGCAGTTCTTC. This encodes CASSHLWATSYNEQFF.

This chain uses TRBV28 with TRBJ1-2; TRBD1 aligns across 7 bases. V shed 1 base, J shed 1 base, and the junction held 6 bases outside the gene matches. CDR3 size: 16 residues. Germline values: CDR1 MDHEN, CDR2 SYDVKM. The CDR3 region is CASSLSRGGDNYGYTF. Written as DNA, the CDR3 is TGTGCCAGCAGTTTATCAAGAGGGGGCGATAACTATGGCTACACCTTC.

As to this clone: This could be a read error, since a much larger clone is one nucleotide away. Within the sample, other DNA sequences also encode this same CDR3. This chain's CDR3 is CASSQDRGFGNEQFF. DNA for the CDR3: TGTGCCAGCAGCCAAGATAGAGGGTTTGGTAATGAGCAGTTCTTC. The chain uses TRBV4-2 and TRBJ2-1; possible D gene TRBD2, 5 bases. With 0 bases removed from V and 7 bases from J, the gap between germline ends came to 13 bases. Germline CDR1 LGHNA, CDR2 YNFKEQ. The CDR3 length is 15 residues.

V gene TRBV12-3 or TRBV12-4 combines with J gene TRBJ2-3; D gene unclear. V lost 5 bases and J lost 2, with 5 bases in between. The CDR3 has 12 residues. The CDR3 sequence: CASSPSTDTQYF. The CDR3, as DNA: TGTGCCAGCAGTCCCTCCACAGATACGCAGTATTTT.

The chain is built from TRBV30 and TRBJ1-2; 7 nucleotides agree with TRBD1. The junction had 6 bases not matched to a gene; V was cut back by 4 bases and J by 4 bases. In germline, CDR1 is GTSNPN, CDR2 SVGIG (reference sequence). This CDR3 spans 13 amino acids. CDR3 bases: TGTGCCTGGAATGACAGGGCGAGCTATGGCTACACCTTC. As protein: CAWNDRASYGYTF.

The chain uses TRBV30 and TRBJ1-2, with D unresolved. Trimming pared 0 bases from V and 6 bases from J, leaving 11 bases between. Germline CDR1 reads GTSNPN; CDR2 reads SVGIG (reference sequence). The CDR3 consists of 13 residues. CDR3 amino acids: CAWSVGLQDGYTF. The DNA of the CDR3 is TGTGCCTGGAGTGTAGGACTCCAGGATGGCTACACCTTC.

V usage is TRBV2 and J usage is TRBJ2-3, with D possibly being TRBD2 (6 bases). There are 16 residues in the CDR3. CDR1 and CDR2 (germline): SNHLY, FYNNEI. The V gene lost 6 bases and the J gene lost 0 bases, with 16 bases spanning the gap. The DNA of the CDR3 is TGTGCCAGCAGCGCCACGGGCGGGGCTAGCACAGATACGCAGTATTTT. Translating gives CASSATGGASTDTQYF. Using reference TRBV2 and TRBJ2-3 for the parts outside the CDR3, the full variable domain is EPEVTQTPSHQVTQMGQEVILRCVPISNHLYFYWYRQILGQKVEFLVSFYNNEISEKSEIFDDQFSVERPDGSNFTLKIRSTKLEDSAMYFCASSATGGASTDTQYFGPGTRLTVL.

V is TRBV5-1 and J is TRBJ1-1; D is undetermined. Between the trimmed V and J ends, which lost 5 bases and 0 bases, there was a span of 8 bases. Germline CDR1 SGHRS, CDR2 YFSETQ. The CDR3 length is 13 residues. The CDR3 DNA sequence: TGCGCCAGCAGAGCCCCGATGAACACTGAAGCTTTCTTT. It is translated as CASRAPMNTEAFF.

The chain employs TRBV7-8 and TRBJ2-2; D possibly corresponds to TRBD2 (6 bases). The CDR3 contains 16 residues. The germline gives CDR1 SGHVS, CDR2 FQNEAQ. V was clipped by 2 bases and J by 3 bases, with 13 bases between them. CDR3 amino acids: CASSLMSGSYTGELFF. CDR3 nucleotide sequence: TGTGCCAGCAGCTTAATGAGCGGGTCATACACCGGGGAGCTGTTTTTT.

The chain uses TRBV25-1 and TRBJ1-2; D may be TRBD1 (6 bases). The V end lost 3 bases, the J end lost 6 bases, and 17 bases lay between the germline ends. This CDR3 has 15 amino acids. The germline gives CDR1 MGHDK, CDR2 SYGVNS. The CDR3 here is CASSEIRGAVDGYTF. The CDR3 region has the DNA TGTGCCAGCAGTGAGATTCGGGGGGCCGTAGATGGCTACACCTTC.

The chain uses TRBV19 and TRBJ2-7; 15 nucleotides agree with TRBD2. Germline assignment: CDR1 LNHDA and CDR2 SQIVND (reference sequence). Trimming cost V 5 bases and J 2 bases; bases outside gene matches: 7. This CDR3 contains 17 residues. Here the CDR3 DNA reads TGTGCCAGTAGTGCGGGACTAGCGGGAGGCGCTACCTACGAGCAGTACTTC. Protein product: CASSAGLAGGATYEQYF.

The chain couples TRBV5-6 to TRBJ1-5; TRBD1 is a possible D gene (6 bases). CDR3 length equals 14 residues. Trimming took 4 bases from V and 2 from J, leaving 10 bases between them. Germline lookup yields CDR1 SGHDT and CDR2 YYEEEE. CDR3 in DNA: TGTGCCAGCAGCGAGGGACACCGCAATCAGCCCCAGCATTTT. Amino acids: CASSEGHRNQPQHF.

The genes are TRBV11-2 and TRBJ1-2; no reliable D call. CDR1 is SGHAT and CDR2 is FQNNGV in the germline V gene. Trimming pared 5 bases from V and 4 bases from J, leaving 11 bases between. This CDR3 is 13 amino acids long. The CDR3 region has the DNA TGTGCCAGCAGCGCATACGAGTCCTATGGCTACACCTTC. Translation: CASSAYESYGYTF.

This clone was counted at least ten times. The chain joins TRBV11-3 to TRBJ2-2; D remains ambiguous. CDR1 is SGHNT, CDR2 YENEEA, per germline. V was trimmed by 5 bases and J by 3 bases, leaving 4 bases between them. There are 12 residues in the CDR3. CDR3 in amino acids: CASSPDTGELFF. The CDR3 coding sequence is TGTGCCAGCAGCCCCGACACCGGGGAGCTGTTTTTT.

This clone was counted between two and nine times. This chain links TRBV7-8 with TRBJ2-1, with 7 bases identical to TRBD1. V was clipped by 5 bases and J by 5 bases; unmatched bases: 18. The CDR3 totals 18 residues. Germline V lookup: CDR1 SGHVS, CDR2 FQNEAQ. DNA of the CDR3: TGTGCCAGCAGCCTTGAGCGGCCGACGACAGGGCCCCACAATGAGCAGTTCTTC. Translating gives CASSLERPTTGPHNEQFF.

Written as DNA, the CDR3 is TGCGCCAGCAGCCCTGGGACAGACCCCTGGAACACCATATATTTT. It encodes CASSPGTDPWNTIYF. V gene TRBV10-2 combines with J gene TRBJ1-3, with 7 bases that match TRBD1. Germline V gene data show CDR1 as WSHSY and CDR2 as SAAADI. CDR3 length: 15 amino acids. Trimming took 6 bases from V and 7 from J; bases not matched to a gene: 12.

This chain links TRBV27 with TRBJ2-7, with a possible D match to TRBD2 (5 bases). V was cut by 5 bases and J by 2 bases, with 10 bases left in between. The CDR3 covers 13 residues. From germline, CDR1 is MNHEY and CDR2 SMNVEV (reference sequence). In DNA, the CDR3 is TGTGCCAGCAGTCAACTAGGCCCCTACGAGCAGTACTTC. This encodes CASSQLGPYEQYF.